This TCR beta chain emerged from a study of T cells in Graves' hyperthyroidism and ophthalmopathy. The TCR beta CDR3 regions underwent amplification using RNA transcripts as the source. During a first-round RT-PCR of the TCR CDR3, the HTBI primer set was used. A single record per CDR3 protein comes from TCRdb applying MiXCR to the multiplex PCR reads. This sample carries fewer than 850,000 distinct CDR3 sequences, approximately 15% of them seen once, and the ten largest clones take 15% to 18%. The length of the CDR3 is 17 residues. Per germline, CDR1 MDHEN and CDR2 SYDVKM. V lost 2 bases and J 6 bases, leaving 22 bases between the germline ends. Diagnoses used clinical symptoms, serum thyroxine and TRAb, thyroid ultrasound and orbital computed tomography. Study conclusions and caveats: Ophthalmopathy onset followed model prediction by a median about seven months.

Worth noting for this clonotype: Its target is not known.

The genes are TRBV28 and TRBJ1-2, with D perhaps matching TRBD1 (5 bases). Sample: blood. The source is a man in his fifties or sixties with Graves' hyperthyroidism. CDR3 protein: CASSLLPQGGAVDGYTF. The CDR3, as DNA: TGTGCCAGCAGTTTACTGCCCCAGGGTGGGGCGGTGGATGGCTACACCTTC.